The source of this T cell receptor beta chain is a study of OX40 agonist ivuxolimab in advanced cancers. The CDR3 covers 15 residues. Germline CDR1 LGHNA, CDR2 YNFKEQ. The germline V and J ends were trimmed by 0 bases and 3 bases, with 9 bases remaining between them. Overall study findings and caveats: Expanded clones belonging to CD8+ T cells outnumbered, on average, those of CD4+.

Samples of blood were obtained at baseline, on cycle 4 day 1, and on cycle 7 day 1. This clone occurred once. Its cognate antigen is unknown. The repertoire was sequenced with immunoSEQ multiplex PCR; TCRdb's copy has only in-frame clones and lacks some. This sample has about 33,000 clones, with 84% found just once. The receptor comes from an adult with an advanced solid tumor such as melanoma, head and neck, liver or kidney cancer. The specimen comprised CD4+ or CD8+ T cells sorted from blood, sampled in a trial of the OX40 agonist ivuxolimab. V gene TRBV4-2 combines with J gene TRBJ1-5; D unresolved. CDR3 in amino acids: CASSQEASFNQPQHF. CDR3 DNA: TGTGCCAGCAGCCAAGAAGCCAGTTTCAATCAGCCCCAGCATTTT.